This T cell receptor (beta chain) was retrieved from a study of cytomegalovirus exposure and HLA in healthy donors (dated by TCRdb to about 2017). Study-wide context: According to an earlier analysis of several hundred of the donors, some 170 million T cells yielded over 100 million unique TCR beta sequences and approximately 280 Gb of sequence data. A later analysis re-analyzed previously published TCR beta repertoires from approximately 700 donors and added high-resolution HLA genotyping to study TCR occurrence patterns. Every repertoire in the discovery cohort had been generated on one and the same sequencing platform. Typing coverage varied by locus: roughly 629-630 donors for A, B, C, DRB1 and DQB1; more than 500 for DQA1; over 600 for DPA1; 400 to 480 for DPB1. An early release that covered about 600 HLA-typed donors contained about 300 gigabases of sequencing data and tens of millions of unique TCR sequences. About five DR-DQ haplotypes were treated as single units for association and clustering because of strong linkage in the cohort. The aim of the study was to test whether cataloging public T cell receptors could identify signatures of past pathogen exposure. Donor age, sex, ethnicity and CMV serostatus were collected together with the repertoire data. The study profiled the T cell repertoires of under 850 subjects by immunosequencing and related them to cytomegalovirus serostatus. Genome-wide SNP genotypes for about three fifths of the roughly 670 donors were used in a later genetic analysis, which treated that subset as a discovery cohort. Class I and class II HLA loci were covered by the typing at four-digit resolution. In addition to the first cohort of several hundred subjects, a separate validation cohort of approximately 130 different subjects was used. An earlier analysis of approximately 500 of the donors applied high-throughput TCR beta sequencing to assess whether each TCR beta V gene segment acted as functional or pseudogenic. Across 300 to 500 genotyped donors of the cohort, an average of roughly 250,000 unique TCR beta nucleotide sequences per donor were sequenced, and roughly a sixth of those sequences were non-productive. The genetic ancestry cluster associated with self-reported Caucasian donors included roughly 84% of the 398 genotyped donors. The study combined high-throughput TCR immunosequencing, statistical association of individual TCRs with disease status, and machine learning to predict cytomegalovirus infection status. Rather than drawing on any new phenotypic data, the later analysis identified candidate immune exposures from TCR beta sequences and the way those sequences occurred across donors.

The cohort comprised under 700 healthy bone marrow donors. At the time of sampling, every cohort member was nominally healthy, though immune exposures that went unrecorded were likely present. The donor was CMV seronegative and belonged to the group of under 400 seronegative cohort members. Each donor provided a peripheral blood sample, and peripheral blood mononuclear cells were used for TCR beta sequencing. Genomic DNA extraction from the blood cell samples was performed with the Qiagen DNeasy Blood Extraction Kit. V lost 4 bases and J lost 5 bases; the stretch between them is 17 bases long. The germline V gene (reference sequence) supplies CDR1 GTSNPN and CDR2 SVGIG. Counted from cysteine to phenylalanine, this CDR3 has 14 amino acids. CDR3 DNA is the only sequence kept; it has 42 bases, read in frame from the first base. The paper as a whole reports these results and caveats: In vitro tests confirmed that a few of the cytomegalovirus-associated TCR beta chains recognize cytomegalovirus antigens. According to a later genetic analysis, donors in an Asian-associated ancestry cluster had fewer N-insertions in productive TCRs than the approximately 670-donor mean. In the study, 164 TCR beta chains were listed as associated with cytomegalovirus. For the cohort, immune exposure information was limited to CMV serostatus. An association between a missense DCLRE1C variant and V-gene and J-gene trimming of TCR beta chains was found in a later genetic analysis and replicated in an independent cohort. A cluster of highly shared sequence variants was judged likely to represent a technical artifact of the sequencing pipeline. Some IMGT-functional V segments, including TRBV6-2 and TRBV6-3, could not be distinguished by the 87-base-pair reads and were therefore excluded. The classifier was reported to diagnose cytomegalovirus status with high specificity and sensitivity in both the original cohort and the validation cohort. Because HLA typing was unavailable for some donors at each locus, only the typed subset was used in association tests. Several of the top co-occurrence clusters appeared to be linked to parvovirus B19, influenza, CMV and Epstein-Barr virus, according to a later analysis. A further reported finding was that TCR beta sequences accurately predicted the HLA-A and HLA-B alleles for most subjects in the first cohort. Because counts were too low, some 16 rarely observed V segments, including chromosome 9 orphons, were excluded from the earlier analysis of under 650 of the donors. Most TCR sequences were seen in very few donors, while some public TCRs were found in many individuals. In a later analysis, about 16,000 TCR beta sequences were associated with specific HLA alleles at a false discovery rate of 0.05. According to the authors, the approach could potentially be generalized to other disease states and immunological phenotypes. Only TCR beta chains were sequenced in this cohort, and the absence of alpha or paired-chain data limited detectable features. Linkage disequilibrium might explain the correlated functional status among segregating V segments, but an unknown experimental factor could not be excluded. Strong co-occurrence of HLA alleles, especially DR and DQ, made assigning TCR associations to individual alleles difficult. Presence/absence analyses assumed roughly uniform sequencing depth across donors, an assumption that may not hold. In a later analysis, HLA-associated TCR beta chains showed more clonal expansion and lower generation probabilities than non-associated chains that were equally common. A later analysis found that TCR association rates varied across HLA loci, with DRB1 alleles showing the most associated TCRs and HLA-C alleles the fewest. In an earlier analysis of more than 500 of the donors, most TCR beta V segments appeared in productive rearrangements about 87% or about 30% of the time, broadly matching IMGT annotations. According to a later analysis, most CMV-associated TCR beta chains appeared to be HLA-restricted, and the HLA associations seemed to be driven largely by CMV exposure.

The protocol used for the library was the immunoSEQ multiplex PCR assay. A mixture of 60 forward primers for TCR Vbeta segments and 13 reverse primers for TCR Jbeta segments was used in the multiplex PCR. The CDR3 region of rearranged TCR beta genes was amplified from genomic DNA with a multiplex PCR assay. Amplified TCR beta libraries were sequenced as 87-base-pair reads on the Illumina HiSeq System. Concerning the study's data processing: Across the 670 or so repertoires, a later analysis counted approximately 83 million unique TCR beta chains, roughly 11 million of which were shared by at least two donors. Raw reads were error-corrected and collapsed into unique sequences with a nearest-neighbor algorithm that merged closely related sequences to remove PCR and sequencing errors. CDR3 sequences were aligned to IMGT reference sequences to assign V, D and J gene segments. Each retained sequence needed at least a six-nucleotide match to both a V gene segment and a J gene segment. Rearrangements were classified as productive when the CDR3 lacked stop codons and remained in frame with V and J, and all other rearrangements were classified as non-productive. Following IMGT convention, CDR3 was defined as the stretch from the second conserved V-encoded cysteine up to the conserved J-encoded phenylalanine. The earlier analysis of 587 of the donors excluded sequences that lacked an unambiguous match to a single V gene segment. In an earlier analysis of 450 to 750 of the donors, a V segment was called functional when productive rearrangements were above 56.7%, and segregating when the standard deviation between donors exceeded 5%. A statistical classification framework was built for diagnosing cytomegalovirus status from the catalog of TCR beta chain sequences. In a later analysis, V and J genes were assigned by comparing TCR nucleotide sequences against IMGT/GENE-DB human TR gene sequences. A later analysis assigned CDR3 sequences and most-parsimonious VDJ recombination scenarios with the TCRdist pipeline. In a later analysis, every TCR beta chain was defined by the combination of its CDR3 amino acid sequence and its V-gene family, and reads without a unique V-gene family were dropped. A later analysis removed nearly 600 highly shared, low-generation-probability nucleotide sequences to deal with suspected cross-contamination and a sequencing artifact. A later analysis calculated a clonal expansion index for each public chain from normalized within-repertoire ranks of inferred template counts. A later analysis computed generation probabilities with a VDJ recombination model fitted to out-of-frame rearrangements, and checked the results against IGoR. Hypergeometric tests were used in a later analysis to score TCR-TCR, TCR-HLA and TCR-CMV co-occurrence, with a repertoire-size bias correction applied to the TCR pairs. To estimate false discovery rates, a later analysis permuted the HLA or CMV assignments 20 times. A later analysis grouped co-occurring TCRs with DBSCAN, adding TCRdist sequence similarity when clustering within HLA-allele-positive subsets. For co-occurrence clustering, repertoires with fewer than 30,000 or more than 120,000 public chains were excluded, along with five repertoires with anomalous nucleotide sharing. TCRdb took this table from immuneACCESS and kept in-frame rearrangements with V and J called. Such tables lack part of the clones; where checked against another copy, unresolved V genes explain under half of the gap, and the rest is unexplained. V and J calls and clone size are copied from that table; D and trimming were computed from the DNA. Across this sample there are around 41,000 clones, with roughly half seen only once. Clones ranked in the top ten supply around 5.8% of the sample.

This clone was observed a handful of times. This receptor's antigen is unknown. No much larger clone is present one base from it, and per-base qualities are unavailable. Sequencing was done on a sample of PBMCs. The origin of this receptor is a man between 60 and 75 years old in good health and CMV-seronegative. The rearranged segments are TRBV30 and TRBJ1-1; the D gene remains uncertain. The CDR3 region: CAWTVRFTGTEAFF. The DNA reads TGTGCCTGGACCGTCCGCTTTACGGGGACTGAAGCTTTCTTT.